This record covers a single T cell receptor (beta chain). Its specificity is unknown. The sample providers were healthy Caucasian people from Russia, aged about 6 to 100. Extractions gave at least 5.5 micrograms of total RNA per sample. These data are taken from a study of blood T cells in healthy people across ages. General observations from the study: As naive T cell percentage varied, TCR beta diversity correlated strongly with it.

The authors ran a second PCR of about 7 to 11 cycles using a sample-barcoded 5' primer and a J-beta primer mix. TCRdb reanalysed the 5' RACE reads using MiXCR and keeps one entry per CDR3 protein. The table lists 1,100,000 or so distinct CDR3 sequences, more than 40% of them singletons. Germline lookup yields CDR1 DFQATT and CDR2 SNEGSKA (reference sequence). This CDR3 is built from 14 residues. V dropped 1 base and J dropped 9 bases, with 18 bases sitting between them. Sequenced sample: blood. The sequence derives from a woman aged 55-75 years in good health. V usage is TRBV20-1 and J usage is TRBJ2-5; unclear D gene. CDR3 DNA: TGCAGTGCTAGAGCCACTACTGATCGTTCCGCCCAGTACTTC. Its protein is CSARATTDRSAQYF.